The clone carrying this T cell receptor (beta chain) was seen at least ten times. The target antigen is unknown. This sample is part of a study of identical twins. Study-level results: Models predicted too little out-of-frame TCR alpha sharing in monozygotic twins. Within beta out-of-frame sequences, the excess sharing observed between twins was weaker.

Germline lookup yields CDR1 SGDLS and CDR2 YYNGEE. V lost 0 bases and J 6 bases, leaving 16 bases between the germline ends. This CDR3 is built from 15 residues. Via MiXCR, TCRdb re-called the 5' RACE reads, giving one row per CDR3 protein. Here the sample spans a few hundred thousand distinct CDR3 sequences, more than 9.5% being singletons. The same specimen was also included in a second study, on yellow fever vaccine responses in identical twins.

The sample taken for sequencing was memory (CD45RO+) T cells sorted from blood. This receptor was taken from a woman under 30 in good health. The rearrangement uses TRBV9 and TRBJ2-7, with a weak D call TRBD2 (6 bases). The CDR3 loop reads CASSVEDTMGGEQYF. The DNA of the CDR3 is TGTGCCAGCAGCGTAGAGGACACCATGGGGGGCGAGCAGTACTTC.